The subject of this entry is one T cell receptor beta chain. Its antigen is unknown. Unstimulated regulatory T cells (CD4+CD25+CD127-), CD4+CD25- non-regulatory cells, CD4 and CD8 cells were FACS-sorted from thawed PBMCs. An overnight rest at 37°C with around 200 IU/ml IL-2 preceded regulatory T cell sorting from thawed PBMCs. This CDR3 has 16 residues. Germline CDR1 and CDR2: MNHEY and SMNVEV (reference sequence). Trimming took off 6 bases at V and 1 base at J, with 18 bases between the two ends. The sample belongs to a study of Tregs in tolerant kidney transplant recipients. Study-level points and caveats: Validation in larger populations is needed because few patients were studied.

Repertoires were generated with immunoSEQ multiplex PCR, while TCRdb's copy carries only in-frame clones and drops some. The sample consists of 70,000 to 95,000 clones, less than 95% of them appearing once. Sample: Tregs from blood, taken before the transplant. The J gene is TRBJ1-1, the V gene TRBV27; D call uncertain. This sequence was found in a human donor who received a combined kidney and bone marrow transplant. CDR3 DNA: TGTGCCAGCAGCCTCTATAAAACAAAGTCGAACACTGAAGCTTTCTTT. Translation: CASSLYKTKSNTEAFF.